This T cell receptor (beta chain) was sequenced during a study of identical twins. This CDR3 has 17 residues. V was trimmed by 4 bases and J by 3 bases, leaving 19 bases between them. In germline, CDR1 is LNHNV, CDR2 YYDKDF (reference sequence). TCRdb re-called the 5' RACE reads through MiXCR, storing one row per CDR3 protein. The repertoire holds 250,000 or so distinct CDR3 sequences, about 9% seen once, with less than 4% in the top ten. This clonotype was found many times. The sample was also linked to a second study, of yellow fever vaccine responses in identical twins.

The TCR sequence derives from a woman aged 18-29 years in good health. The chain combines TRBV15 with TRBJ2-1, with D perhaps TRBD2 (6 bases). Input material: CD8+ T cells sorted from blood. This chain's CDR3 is CATSNKTERVLYNEQFF. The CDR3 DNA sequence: TGTGCCACCAGCAATAAGACTGAGCGGGTCCTCTACAATGAGCAGTTCTTC.